The 16 T cell receptor beta chains listed next were all sequenced from one sample in a study of molecular identifiers for immune sequencing clone quantification. In TCRdb, the PCR reads were re-called with MiXCR into one record per CDR3 protein. The sample holds hundreds of thousands of distinct CDR3 sequences, roughly a fifth seen once. Specimen: naive CD8+ T cells from blood, with Jurkat cell RNA spiked in. Subset specified: FACS-sorted CD8+CD4-CCR7+CD45RA+ naive T cells. All receptors derive from a human donor in good health. Some libraries in this study had Jurkat cell RNA spiked in.

This clonotype was picked up many times. The gene calls are TRBV20-1 and TRBJ1-1; no clear D gene. CDR1 is DFQATT, CDR2 SNEGSKA, per germline (reference sequence). The CDR3 has 13 residues. Trimming took 4 bases from V and 0 from J, leaving 9 bases between them. CDR3 region: CSATSLMNTEAFF. CDR3 sequence (DNA): TGCAGTGCTACCAGTCTCATGAACACTGAAGCTTTCTTT.

This clonotype was counted at least ten times. The CDR3 nucleotides are TGTGCCAGCAGCTTGATTTTAAGCGCTGAAGCTTTCTTT. Translated: CASSLILSAEAFF. The chain combines TRBV5-6 with TRBJ1-1; no clear D. The CDR3 extends over 13 amino acids. The V end was cut by 1 base, the J end by 6 bases, with 10 bases between. Germline V lookup: CDR1 SGHDT, CDR2 YYEEEE. The full variable domain, completed using reference TRBV5-6 and TRBJ1-1, is DAGVTQSPTHLIKTRGQQVTLRCSPKSGHDTVSWYQQALGQGPQFIFQYYEEEERQRGNFPDRFSGHQFPNYSSELNVNALLLGDSALYLCASSLILSAEAFFGQGTRLTVV.

The sample holds many counts of this clonotype. The chain is built from TRBV30 and TRBJ2-7, with no clear D. Trimming removed 0 bases from V and 6 bases from J, with 9 bases in between. Germline V gene data show CDR1 as GTSNPN and CDR2 as SVGIG (reference sequence). This CDR3 contains 12 residues. The CDR3 loop reads CAWSVPLTEQYF. The CDR3 DNA reads as TGTGCCTGGAGTGTTCCCTTGACCGAGCAGTACTTC.

Points on this clonotype: A much larger clone lies one base from this, so it may be a read error. The rearrangement links TRBV6-5 to TRBJ2-5; D is tentatively TRBD1 or TRBD2 (6 bases each). The CDR3 totals 14 residues. Germline V gene data show CDR1 as MNHEY and CDR2 as SVGAGI. CDR3: CACSQEGVQETQYF. CDR3 sequence (DNA): TGTGCCTGCAGTCAGGAGGGGGTACAAGAGACCCAGTACTTC.

This clonotype was counted at least ten times. The V and J genes are TRBV20-1 and TRBJ2-7, with a possible D match to TRBD2 (6 bases). This CDR3 comprises 11 residues. Trimming pared 6 bases from V and 6 bases from J, leaving 12 bases between. Germline lookup yields CDR1 DFQATT and CDR2 SNEGSKA (reference sequence). CDR3 DNA sequence: TGCAGTGCCCGGGAGCTTCTCGAGCAGTACTTC. Amino acid sequence: CSARELLEQYF.

This clonotype has ten or more counts. The rearrangement uses TRBV19 and TRBJ1-1, with 8 bases matching TRBD1. V gave up 4 bases and J gave up 0 bases; unmatched junction bases: 10. The CDR3 totals 17 residues. Germline V CDR1 and CDR2: LNHDA, SQIVND (reference sequence). CDR3 DNA: TGTGCCAGTAGTACCCGGGACAGGCTCGTTATGAACACTGAAGCTTTCTTT. It translates to CASSTRDRLVMNTEAFF.

The chain carries TRBV4-1 and TRBJ2-7, with 11 bases identical to TRBD1. This CDR3 has 19 amino acids. V trimming: 1 base; J trimming: 4 bases; junction bases outside the gene matches: 15. Looked up from germline, CDR1 is MGHRA and CDR2 is YSYEKL. In nucleotides, the CDR3 is TGCGCCAGCAGCCAAGTTGCCGGGACAGGGGGTCTGGTGGGATACGAGCAGTACTTC. Its protein product is CASSQVAGTGGLVGYEQYF.

This clonotype appeared a few times. The chain joins TRBV4-1 to TRBJ2-7; 9 bases are shared with TRBD1. After removal of 0 bases from V and 1 base from J, the junction contained 7 bases not matched to a gene. Germline V gene data show CDR1 as MGHRA and CDR2 as YSYEKL. The CDR3 loop spans 17 amino acids. DNA of the CDR3: TGCGCCAGCAGCCAAGATACGACGGACAGGGGTTCCTACGAGCAGTACTTC. It is translated as CASSQDTTDRGSYEQYF.

This clonotype was seen only a few times. The chain employs TRBV6-5 and TRBJ2-3, with 10 bases aligning to TRBD2. Looked up from germline, CDR1 is MNHEY and CDR2 is SVGAGI. This CDR3 is built from 15 residues. V lost 5 bases, J lost 8 bases, and 10 bases stayed unmatched. The CDR3 loop reads CASSIQRGGVGTQYF. The DNA for the CDR3 is TGTGCCAGCAGTATTCAGCGGGGGGGCGTAGGTACGCAGTATTTT.

Turning to this clonotype: One junction end does not reproduce the germline sequence, and a read error may be involved. The V call is TRBV20-1, the J call TRBJ2-5, with 11 bases aligning to TRBD1. The CDR3 has 15 amino acids. CDR1 is DFQATT, CDR2 SNEGSKA, per germline (reference sequence). CDR3 sequence reads: CSARDGQGADKTQHF. CDR3 nucleotides: TGCAGTGCTAGAGATGGACAGGGGGCGGATAAGACCCAGCACTTC.

Note on this clonotype: Given a much more abundant clone one base away, this may be a read error. The chain uses TRBV27 and TRBJ2-2; 8 positions agree with TRBD1. CDR1 is MNHEY and CDR2 is SMNVEV in the germline V gene (reference sequence). The CDR3 has 16 amino acids. V gave up 6 bases and J gave up 4 bases; unmatched junction bases: 10. The CDR3 DNA sequence: TGTGCCAGCAGCCCCCTAATCACAGGGGGCACCGGGGAGCTGTTTTTT. Translating gives CASSPLITGGTGELFF.

With respect to this clonotype: This clone may be a read error of a much larger clone one base away. J is TRBJ2-2 and V is TRBV5-1, with D possibly TRBD2 on 6 matching bases. Germline V lookup: CDR1 SGHRS, CDR2 YFSETQ. The ends were cut back, 0 bases at V and 0 bases at J, with 6 bases in the middle. The CDR3 consists of 15 residues. The CDR3: CASSLGLANTGELFF. The CDR3 DNA reads as TGCGCCAGCAGCTTGGGACTAGCGAACACCGGGGAGCTGTTTTTT.

This clonotype was recorded many times. This chain uses TRBV12-3 or TRBV12-4 with TRBJ2-3, with 8 bases identical to TRBD2. The J segment lost 4 bases and the V segment lost 4 bases, leaving 4 bases of the junction unmatched. The CDR3 totals 14 residues. The CDR3 coding sequence is TGTGCCAGCAGTTCAGCGGGGGTGGCAGATACGCAGTATTTT. Amino acid sequence: CASSSAGVADTQYF.

The chain is built from TRBV4-1 and TRBJ1-2; 9 bases are a match to TRBD1. In germline, CDR1 is MGHRA, CDR2 YSYEKL. The CDR3 runs 16 residues. The trim removed 0 bases at V and 2 bases at J, leaving 4 bases unmatched. The chain's CDR3 is CASSQDWGQGNYGYTF. In nucleotides, the CDR3 is TGCGCCAGCAGCCAAGATTGGGGACAGGGAAACTATGGCTACACCTTC.

The V gene is TRBV12-2, the J gene TRBJ1-4; no check of the table's D call, TRBD1, against the DNA was made. TRBV12-2 has pseudogene status. The CDR3 sequence is 16 residues long. The CDR3, as DNA: TGTGCAAGTCGCCAGGCCGGGGGATCAACTAATGAAAAACTGTTTTTT. Translation: CASRQAGGSTNEKLFF.

This clonotype was observed at least ten times. The rearrangement uses TRBV11-2 and TRBJ1-6, with 7 bases fitting TRBD1. The CDR3 sequence is 13 residues long. V was clipped by 1 base and J by 11 bases; unmatched bases: 2. In germline, CDR1 is SGHAT, CDR2 FQNNGV. The CDR3 nucleotides are TGTGCCAGCAGCTTAGTCACAGGGGCACCCCTCCACTTT. Translating gives CASSLVTGAPLHF.